These T cell receptor beta chains were read from a single sample in a study of cytomegalovirus exposure and HLA in healthy donors. Profiling relied on immunoSEQ multiplex PCR, and the TCRdb table lists in-frame clones only, not all of them. Here the sample table reports about 150,000 clones. The sequencing sample was made of PBMCs. The receptors derive from a man aged 25-45 years in good health and CMV-seronegative. Both conserved end residues are part of each CDR3. Each record gives: CDR3 length, D gene, J gene, V gene, CDR3 DNA, CDR3 protein. The D gene is left open where the match is weak.

>17|NA|TRBJ2-2|TRBV13
TGTGCCAGCAGCTTGAAGGGGTTGGGCACGAACACCGGGGAGCTGTTTTTT
CASSLKGLGTNTGELFF
>14|NA|TRBJ1-1|TRBV21-1
TGTGCCAGCAGCAGACAGGGCTTGAACACTGAAGCTTTCTTT
CASSRQGLNTEAFF
>14|NA|TRBJ1-4|TRBV28
TGTGCCACCTCATCACAGGGAAGGGTTCGAAAACTGTTTTTT
CATSSQGRVRKLFF
>14|TRBD1|TRBJ2-2|TRBV18
TGTGCCAGCTGGCCGGGACAGCCGACCGGGGAGCTGTTTTTT
CASWPGQPTGELFF
>15|TRBD1|TRBJ1-2|TRBV4-2
TGTGCCAGCAGCCAAGAGACTCAGGGGGCGTATGGCTACACCTTC
CASSQETQGAYGYTF
>18|TRBD2|TRBJ2-2|TRBV5-6
TGTGCCAGCAGCTTAAGGACTAGCGGGAGATATGGAACCGGGGAGCTGTTTTTT
CASSLRTSGRYGTGELFF
>14|NA|TRBJ1-3|TRBV5-1
TGCGCCAGCAGCTTGGAGGGACACGGAAACACCATATATTTT
CASSLEGHGNTIYF
>12|NA|TRBJ2-7|TRBV29-1
TGCAGCGTTGAAAACGGGGACTACGAGCAGTACTTC
CSVENGDYEQYF
>18|NA|TRBJ2-7|TRBV21-1
TGTGCCAGCAGCACCGGACTAGCGGGAGGCTCCTTATCCTACGAGCAGTACTTC
CASSTGLAGGSLSYEQYF
>12|NA|TRBJ1-5|TRBV11-3
TGTGCCAGCAGCCAGCGGGATCAGCCCCAGCATTTT
CASSQRDQPQHF
>16|TRBD2|TRBJ2-1|TRBV7-9
TGTGCCAGCAGTCCTAGCGGGAGGGCCGTTTACAATGAGCAGTTCTTC
CASSPSGRAVYNEQFF
>20|TRBD2|TRBJ2-6|TRBV28
TGTGCCAGCAGTCCCCCCCGGGCGGGAGGACGTCGTTGTGGGGCCAACGTCCTGACTTTC
CASSPPRAGGRRCGANVLTF
>14|TRBD1|TRBJ1-2|TRBV2
TGTGTATGGCCCCGGGACAGGAATAACTATGGCTACACCTTC
CVWPRDRNNYGYTF
>14|NA|TRBJ1-1|TRBV5-6
TGTGCCAGCAGCACTCCAGGGGTGAACACTGAAGCTTTCTTT
CASSTPGVNTEAFF
>14|TRBD1|TRBJ2-5|TRBV5-1
TGCGCCAGCAGCCCGAGACAGGGCGGAGAGACCCAGTACTTC
CASSPRQGGETQYF
>13|NA|TRBJ2-1|TRBV27
TGTGCCAGCAGTTTAGGCGGATACAATGAGCAGTTCTTC
CASSLGGYNEQFF
>16|NA|TRBJ2-2|TRBV18
TGTGCCAGCTCCCCACCGGGACAAGCGAACACCGGGGAGCTGTTTTTT
CASSPPGQANTGELFF
>15|TRBD1|TRBJ2-2|TRBV2
TGTGCCAGCAGTCGACAGGGGACCATCACCGGGGAGCTGTTTTTT
CASSRQGTITGELFF
>13|NA|TRBJ1-4|TRBV11-3
TGTGCCAGCAGTTCAGGGGTCTCTGAAAAACTGTTTTTT
CASSSGVSEKLFF
>13|NA|TRBJ2-3|TRBV29-1
TGCAGCTCGGACGGAAACCGAGGGGATACGCAGTATTTT
CSSDGNRGDTQYF
>15|TRBD1|TRBJ1-4|TRBV5-1
TGCGCCAGCAGCTTGGCTCAGGGGGCTAATGAAAAACTGTTTTTT
CASSLAQGANEKLFF
>12|TRBD1|TRBJ1-1|TRBV27
TGTGCCAGCAGTCGCCCCAGGGGGCTAGCTTTCTTT
CASSRPRGLAFF
>14|NA|TRBJ2-1|TRBV11-3
TGTGCCAGCAGCCCCCCGGGGGAATTCAATGAGCAGTTCTTC
CASSPPGEFNEQFF
>16|NA|TRBJ2-7|TRBV4-1
TGCGCCAGCAGCCAGGCGGAAGGGGCGTTTTTATACGAGCAGTACTTC
CASSQAEGAFLYEQYF
>13|NA|TRBJ2-2|TRBV19
TGTGCCAGTAGACCCGGTGGCACCGGGGAGCTGTTTTTT
CASRPGGTGELFF
>10|NA|TRBJ2-3|TRBV28
TGTGCCAGCGGAGGGGATACGCAGTATTTT
CASGGDTQYF
>13|NA|TRBJ2-7|TRBV10-3
TGTGCCATCAGTCGACAGGACGGGGACGAGCAGTACTTC
CAISRQDGDEQYF
>14|NA|TRBJ1-1|TRBV6-5
TGTGCCAGCAGTTACGGGGCAGGGAGGGCTGAAGCTTTCTTT
CASSYGAGRAEAFF
>12|NA|TRBJ2-3|TRBV6-1
TGTGCCAGCAACCATCCGGGACTTAGTCTGTATTTT
CASNHPGLSLYF
>15|NA|TRBJ1-3|TRBV5-1
TGCGCCAGCAGCACCGGACGGGACTCTGGAAACACCATATATTTT
CASSTGRDSGNTIYF
>16|TRBD2|TRBJ2-3|TRBV7-3
TGTGCCAGCAGCTCAGGACTAGCGGCTAGCACAGATACGCAGTATTTT
CASSSGLAASTDTQYF
>17|NA|TRBJ2-3|TRBV18
TGTGCCAGCTCACCGATGCGGGCTAGCGATAGCACAGATACGCAGTATTTT
CASSPMRASDSTDTQYF
>15|TRBD2|TRBJ2-1|TRBV9
TGTGCCAGCAGCCTAGCGGGAGGGACCTACAATGAGCAGTTCTTC
CASSLAGGTYNEQFF
>12|NA|TRBJ2-7|TRBV25-1
TGTGCCAGCAGTGCCGGACTACTCGAGCAGTACTTC
CASSAGLLEQYF
>15|TRBD1|TRBJ2-1|TRBV6-5
TGTGCCAGCTTCAAACCGGGACAGGGGATCTATGAGCAGTTCTTC
CASFKPGQGIYEQFF
>11|NA|TRBJ1-1|TRBV6-6
TGTGCCAGCAGGAGGAACACTGAAGCTTTCTTT
CASRRNTEAFF
>14|NA|TRBJ1-1|TRBV13
TGTGCCAGCAGCTTACCAGGGCCGAACACTGAAGCTTTCTTT
CASSLPGPNTEAFF
>14|NA|TRBJ2-7|TRBV7-8
TGTGCCAGCAGCCACAGGGAAGCGACCTACGAGCAGTACTTC
CASSHREATYEQYF
>12|NA|TRBJ1-3|TRBV7-9
TGTGCCAGCAGCACACTAGGAAACACCATATATTTT
CASSTLGNTIYF
>14|NA|TRBJ1-3|TRBV5-1
TGCGCCAGCAGCTTTGTGGGCCGTGGAAACACCATATATTTT
CASSFVGRGNTIYF
>14|NA|TRBJ2-3|TRBV7-2
TGTGCCAGCAGCTTATTCAGGTCCGCAGATACGCAGTATTTT
CASSLFRSADTQYF
>15|TRBD1|TRBJ2-5|TRBV11-2
TGTGCCAGCAGCTATAAGGGACAGGGGCAAGAGACCCAGTACTTC
CASSYKGQGQETQYF
>14|NA|TRBJ2-7|TRBV14
TGTGCCAGCAGCGATAGAGGAGACCTCTACGAGCAGTACTTC
CASSDRGDLYEQYF
>14|TRBD1|TRBJ2-7|TRBV7-8
TGTGCCAGCAGCTTAATCGACAGGGGGGCCGAGCAGTACTTC
CASSLIDRGAEQYF
>14|TRBD1|TRBJ1-5|TRBV6-1
TGTGCCAGCCAGGCTCGGGACAGAAATCAGCCCCAGCATTTT
CASQARDRNQPQHF
>12|NA|TRBJ2-7|TRBV2
TGTGCCAGCAGTGAAGGGCCGTGGGAGCAGTACTTC
CASSEGPWEQYF
>12|NA|TRBJ2-2|TRBV9
TGTGCCAGCAGCGTATCGTCCGGGGAGCTGTTTTTT
CASSVSSGELFF
>19|NA|TRBJ1-1|TRBV4-3
TGCGCCAGCAGCCATGACCGACAGGATTATTATCGGATGAACACTGAAGCTTTCTTT
CASSHDRQDYYRMNTEAFF
>15|NA|TRBJ2-2|TRBV6-1
TGTGCCAGCAGAACAGAAGCCCGGCACACCGGGGAGCTGTTTTTT
CASRTEARHTGELFF
>15|NA|TRBJ1-1|TRBV18
TGTGCCAGCTCACCCCAAGCCAACTCGAACACTGAAGCTTTCTTT
CASSPQANSNTEAFF
>17|TRBD1|TRBJ1-2|TRBV11-3
TGTGCCAGCAGCGACGTCCCGGGACAGGGGGCTAACTATGGCTACACCTTC
CASSDVPGQGANYGYTF
>11|NA|TRBJ1-1|TRBV7-9
TGTGCCAGCACAAGGACAGAAGAAGCTTTCTTT
CASTRTEEAFF
>17|NA|TRBJ1-2|TRBV29-1
TGCAGCGTTGAAGATCCCCCCTATTCGGGGGTTAACTATGGCTACACCTTC
CSVEDPPYSGVNYGYTF
>13|TRBD1|TRBJ2-7|TRBV19
TGTGCCAGTAGTACGGGACAGGGGGGAAAGCAGTACTTC
CASSTGQGGKQYF
>15|TRBD1|TRBJ1-2|TRBV6-5
TGTGCCAGCAGTCCCAGGGGGCAGGGGCTCTATGGCTACACCTTC
CASSPRGQGLYGYTF
>15|TRBD1|TRBJ1-2|TRBV18
TGTGCCAGCTCAACGGACAGGGGGGACGTCTATGGCTACACCTTC
CASSTDRGDVYGYTF
>12|NA|TRBJ1-5|TRBV29-1
TGCAGCGTGAGGGGGACCAATCAGCCCCAGCATTTT
CSVRGTNQPQHF